The following is a T cell receptor beta chain sequence with its context. Its antigen is unknown. The junction differs from germline at one of its ends, possibly a read error. The data stem from a study of CD4 T cells in relation to SARS-CoV-2 and coronaviruses. Study overall: ViraFEST: roughly 9-day antigen culture of PBMCs, then TCR beta CDR3 sequencing.

This CDR3 contains 16 residues. Germline values: CDR1 MGHRA, CDR2 YSYEKL. Study outcomes and limitations: No crossreactivity against non-spike viral proteins was tested here.

Using immunoSEQ multiplex PCR, the repertoire was profiled, and TCRdb retains in-frame clones only, with some absent. The sample carries about 25,000 clones, roughly four fifths recorded once. Unexposed donor CD4+ T cells date from about 2011-2018, before the COVID-19 pandemic. After about ten days of culture, CD4+ T cells were isolated. Testing used SARS-CoV-2 S/N and four cold-coronavirus spikes on unexposed-donor CD4+ T cells, cells permitting. This chain connects TRBV4-1 to TRBJ2-2; D perhaps matches TRBD2 (6 bases). This receptor was taken from a human donor in good health. The sequenced material came from CD4+ T cells from PBMCs, cultured in vitro. CDR3 sequence (DNA): TGCGCCACCAGCTCGCCGGGAGAAATTTACACCGGGGAGCTGTTTTTT. It encodes CATSSPGEIYTGELFF.